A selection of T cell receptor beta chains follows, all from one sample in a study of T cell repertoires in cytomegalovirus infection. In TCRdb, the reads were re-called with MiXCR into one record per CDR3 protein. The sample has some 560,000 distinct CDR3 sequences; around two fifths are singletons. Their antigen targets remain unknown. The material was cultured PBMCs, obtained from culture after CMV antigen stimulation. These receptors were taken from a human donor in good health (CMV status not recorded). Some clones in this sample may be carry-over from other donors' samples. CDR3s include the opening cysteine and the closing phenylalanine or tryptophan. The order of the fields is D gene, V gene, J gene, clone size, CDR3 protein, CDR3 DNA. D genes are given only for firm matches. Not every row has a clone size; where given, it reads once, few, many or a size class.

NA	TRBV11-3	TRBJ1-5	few	CASSLFSEGSNQPQHF	TGTGCCAGCAGCTTGTTCTCTGAGGGTAGCAATCAGCCCCAGCATTTT
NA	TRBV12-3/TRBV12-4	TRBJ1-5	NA	CASSFGYNQPQHF	TGTGCCAGCAGTTTTGGGTACAATCAGCCCCAGCATTTT
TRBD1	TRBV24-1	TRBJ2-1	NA	CATSDPPGGSSPNEQFF	TGTGCCACCAGTGATCCTCCAGGGGGCAGTTCCCCCAATGAGCAGTTCTTC
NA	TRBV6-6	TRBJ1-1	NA	CASSILRAVMNTEAFF	TGTGCCAGCAGTATCCTCCGGGCGGTGATGAACACTGAAGCTTTCTTT
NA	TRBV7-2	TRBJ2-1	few	CASSLVLDNEQFF	TGTGCCAGCAGCTTAGTTCTAGACAATGAGCAGTTCTTC
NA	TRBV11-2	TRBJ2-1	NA	CASSPRHEQFF	TGTGCCAGCAGCCCCCGTCACGAGCAGTTCTTC
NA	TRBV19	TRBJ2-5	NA	CASGQSQETQYF	TGTGCCAGTGGACAGAGCCAAGAGACCCAGTACTTC
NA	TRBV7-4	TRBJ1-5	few	CASSLPGGNQPQHF	TGTGCCAGCAGCTTACCGGGCGGCAATCAGCCCCAGCATTTT
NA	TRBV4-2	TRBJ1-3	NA	CASSQVSGGYYSGNTIYF	TGTGCCAGCAGCCAAGTAAGCGGGGGGTACTACTCTGGAAACACCATATATTTT
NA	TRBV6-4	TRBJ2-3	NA	CAIHGPVPDTQYF	TGTGCCATACACGGCCCGGTGCCTGATACGCAGTATTTT
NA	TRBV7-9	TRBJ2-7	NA	CAGQDSMYEQYF	TGTGCCGGCCAGGACAGCATGTACGAGCAGTACTTC
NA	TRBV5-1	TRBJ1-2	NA	CASSFNGNYGYTF	TGCGCCAGCAGCTTCAACGGGAACTATGGCTACACCTTC
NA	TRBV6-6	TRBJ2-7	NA	CASSYGGGATYEQYF	TGTGCCAGCAGTTACGGGGGGGGGGCGACCTACGAGCAGTACTTC
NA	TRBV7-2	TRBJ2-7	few	CASSARVQPGYEQYF	TGTGCCAGCAGCGCTAGGGTCCAACCTGGGTACGAGCAGTACTTC
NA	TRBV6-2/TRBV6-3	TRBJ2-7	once	CATRRAVMRDEQYF	TGTGCGACGCGCAGGGCGGTGATGCGCGACGAGCAGTACTTC
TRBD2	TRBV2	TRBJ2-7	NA	CASNGGAYEQYF	TGTGCCAGCAACGGGGGGGCCTACGAGCAGTACTTC
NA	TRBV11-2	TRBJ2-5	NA	CASSLRRSPETQYF	TGTGCCAGCAGCTTACGGCGGAGCCCAGAGACCCAGTACTTC
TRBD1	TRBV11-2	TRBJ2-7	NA	CASSFPDRGLYEQYF	TGTGCCAGCAGCTTCCCGGACAGGGGGCTCTACGAGCAGTACTTC
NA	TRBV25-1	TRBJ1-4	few	CASSVTRLGEKLFF	TGTGCCAGCAGTGTCACCCGCCTAGGAGAAAAACTGTTTTTT
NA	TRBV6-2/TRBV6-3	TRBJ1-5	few	CASSGRGWGFITQPQHF	TGTGCCAGCAGTGGCCGGGGCTGGGGTTTTATCACTCAGCCCCAGCATTTT
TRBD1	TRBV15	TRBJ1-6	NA	CATSRDKGTGGGYNSPLHF	TGTGCCACCAGCAGAGATAAGGGGACAGGGGGCGGTTATAATTCACCCCTCCACTTT
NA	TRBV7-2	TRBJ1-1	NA	CASSSLGQREEAFF	TGTGCCAGCAGCTCACTTGGACAAAGGGAGGAAGCTTTCTTT
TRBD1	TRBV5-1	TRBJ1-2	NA	CASSPGQGGNYYGYTF	TGCGCCAGCAGCCCGGGACAGGGAGGCAACTACTATGGCTACACCTTC
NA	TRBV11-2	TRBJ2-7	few	CASSSLRDNFAQYF	TGTGCCAGCAGCTCCCTTAGGGACAACTTCGCGCAGTACTTC
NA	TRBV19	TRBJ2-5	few	CASSIQGRETQYF	TGTGCCAGTAGTATTCAGGGGCGAGAGACCCAGTACTTC
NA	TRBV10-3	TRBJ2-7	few	CAISETTDGQYF	TGTGCCATCAGCGAGACGACGGATGGGCAGTACTTC
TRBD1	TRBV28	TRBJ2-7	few	CASSQGQGLYYEQYF	TGTGCCAGCAGCCAGGGACAGGGGCTCTACTACGAGCAGTACTTC
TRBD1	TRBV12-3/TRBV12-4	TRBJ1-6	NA	CASSLEGQINSPLHF	TGTGCCAGCAGTTTAGAGGGACAGATCAATTCACCCCTCCACTTT
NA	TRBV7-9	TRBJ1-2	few	CASTPGPSMGGYTF	TGTGCCAGCACCCCGGGACCCTCCATGGGAGGCTACACCTTC
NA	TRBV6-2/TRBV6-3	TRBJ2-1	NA	CASSLTATNEQFF	TGTGCCAGCAGTTTGACAGCGACCAATGAGCAGTTCTTC
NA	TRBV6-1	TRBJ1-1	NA	CASSLRGHPGTEAFF	TGTGCCAGCAGTCTCCGCGGACACCCGGGGACTGAAGCTTTCTTT
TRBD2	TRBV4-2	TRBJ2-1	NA	CASSQKLAGGSYNEQFF	TGTGCCAGCAGCCAAAAACTAGCGGGGGGCTCCTACAATGAGCAGTTCTTC
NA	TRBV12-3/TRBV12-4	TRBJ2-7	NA	CASSLVLSYEQYF	TGTGCCAGCAGTTTAGTCCTCTCCTACGAGCAGTACTTC
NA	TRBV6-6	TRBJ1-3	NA	CASSSFARQISGNTIYF	TGTGCCAGCAGTTCTTTTGCCCGACAGATCTCTGGAAACACCATATATTTT
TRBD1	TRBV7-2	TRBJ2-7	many	CASSLEQGQQYF	TGTGCCAGCAGCTTAGAACAGGGGCAGCAGTACTTC
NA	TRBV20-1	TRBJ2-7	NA	CSAREASGFSYEQYF	TGCAGTGCTAGAGAAGCCAGCGGGTTCTCCTACGAGCAGTACTTC
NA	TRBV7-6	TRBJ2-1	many	CASSTLGGPFNEQFF	TGTGCCAGCAGTACCCTCGGCGGGCCTTTCAATGAGCAGTTCTTC
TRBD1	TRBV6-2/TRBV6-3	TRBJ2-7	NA	CASSSGQGARYEQYF	TGTGCCAGCAGTTCCGGACAGGGGGCAAGGTACGAGCAGTACTTC
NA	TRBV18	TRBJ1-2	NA	CASSRSAWGDGYTF	TGTGCCAGCTCACGGTCAGCCTGGGGAGATGGCTACACCTTC
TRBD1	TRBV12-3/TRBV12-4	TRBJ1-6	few	CASRPTGGSPLHF	TGTGCCAGCAGGCCCACAGGGGGTTCACCCCTCCACTTT
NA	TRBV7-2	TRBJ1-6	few	CASSLLYRAAPSSYNSPLHF	TGTGCCAGCAGCTTATTATACAGGGCGGCCCCGAGCTCCTATAATTCACCCCTCCACTTT
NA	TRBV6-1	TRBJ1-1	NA	CASSEIGGNTEAFF	TGTGCCAGCAGTGAAATTGGGGGTAACACTGAAGCTTTCTTT
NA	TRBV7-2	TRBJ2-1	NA	CASRPRENYNEQFF	TGTGCCAGCAGGCCGCGGGAAAACTACAATGAGCAGTTCTTC
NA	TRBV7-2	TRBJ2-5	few	CASSLARGAETQYF	TGTGCCAGCAGCTTAGCGAGGGGCGCGGAGACCCAGTACTTC
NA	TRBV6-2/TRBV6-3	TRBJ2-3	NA	CASSYPEVGLFTDTQYF	TGTGCCAGCAGTTACCCTGAGGTGGGGTTATTCACAGATACGCAGTATTTT
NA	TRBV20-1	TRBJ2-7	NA	CSARHPGGGRNEQYF	TGCAGTGCTCGCCACCCCGGTGGGGGTCGGAACGAGCAGTACTTC